This entry features one T cell receptor beta chain sequence. Alongside a J-beta primer mix, a sample-barcoded 5' primer served in a second PCR lasting about 7 to 11 cycles. TCRdb used MiXCR to reprocess the 5' RACE reads, holding one entry per CDR3 protein. There are about 800,000 distinct CDR3 sequences in the sample; nearly 60% occur only once, and 20% to 25% lies in the top ten. The sample is drawn from a study of blood T cells in healthy people across ages. The CDR3 runs 14 residues. CDR1 is LGHNA, CDR2 YSLEER, per germline. Between the trimmed V and J ends, which lost 0 bases and 10 bases, there was a span of 10 bases.

Sequenced: blood. This receptor was identified in a man aged 25-45 years in good health. The chain links TRBV4-3 to TRBJ1-6; D perhaps matches TRBD1 (5 bases). The CDR3 sequence is CASSQDFGGSPLHF. CDR3 nucleotide sequence: TGCGCCAGCAGCCAAGATTTCGGGGGATCACCCCTCCACTTT.